This TCR beta chain was recorded in a study of post-analysis software for immune sequencing data. The TCR beta cDNA libraries contained unique molecular identifiers. A single record per CDR3 protein comes from TCRdb applying MiXCR to the PCR reads. The table lists 600,000 to 700,000 distinct CDR3 sequences, roughly three fifths of them singletons, with around 10% in the top ten. Findings of the study overall: Significantly lower normalized Chao1 diversity was seen in multiple sclerosis patients than in controls.

In this sample, this clonotype turned up once. Its specificity is unknown. This clonotype was sampled from a girl aged 2-9 years with multiple sclerosis. The sample taken for sequencing was blood.

DNA for the CDR3: TGCGCCAGGAGGGGAGGCTACACCTTC. Amino acids: CARRGGYTF. The rearrangement links TRBV5-1 to TRBJ1-2; TRBD1 is a possible D gene (5 bases). V lost 8 bases, J lost 8 bases, and 7 bases lay in between. Per the germline V gene, CDR1 is SGHRS and CDR2 is YFSETQ. This CDR3 region has 9 residues.